This T cell receptor (beta chain) originates from a study of shared clonotypes between healthy human individuals. Concerning this clone: This sample also contains other DNA sequences that code for the same CDR3.

CDR1 MGHRA and CDR2 YSYEKL come from the germline V gene. V was shortened by 3 bases and J by 0 bases, with 3 bases between the two germline ends. The CDR3 consists of 14 residues. TCRdb's table, derived via immunoSEQ multiplex PCR, lists solely in-frame clones and lacks some. The sample lists approximately 2.1 million clones, approximately 95% occurring once. This clonotype was obtained from a young man in good health. Some clones in this sample may be carry-over from other donors' samples. Input material: naive CD4+ T cells from PBMCs. Subset of the sample: CD45RA+ positively selected. This chain uses TRBV4-1 with TRBJ2-6; D remains unclear. CDR3 amino acids: CASSHNSGANVLTF. CDR3 in DNA: TGCGCCAGCAGCCATAACTCTGGGGCCAACGTCCTGACTTTC.